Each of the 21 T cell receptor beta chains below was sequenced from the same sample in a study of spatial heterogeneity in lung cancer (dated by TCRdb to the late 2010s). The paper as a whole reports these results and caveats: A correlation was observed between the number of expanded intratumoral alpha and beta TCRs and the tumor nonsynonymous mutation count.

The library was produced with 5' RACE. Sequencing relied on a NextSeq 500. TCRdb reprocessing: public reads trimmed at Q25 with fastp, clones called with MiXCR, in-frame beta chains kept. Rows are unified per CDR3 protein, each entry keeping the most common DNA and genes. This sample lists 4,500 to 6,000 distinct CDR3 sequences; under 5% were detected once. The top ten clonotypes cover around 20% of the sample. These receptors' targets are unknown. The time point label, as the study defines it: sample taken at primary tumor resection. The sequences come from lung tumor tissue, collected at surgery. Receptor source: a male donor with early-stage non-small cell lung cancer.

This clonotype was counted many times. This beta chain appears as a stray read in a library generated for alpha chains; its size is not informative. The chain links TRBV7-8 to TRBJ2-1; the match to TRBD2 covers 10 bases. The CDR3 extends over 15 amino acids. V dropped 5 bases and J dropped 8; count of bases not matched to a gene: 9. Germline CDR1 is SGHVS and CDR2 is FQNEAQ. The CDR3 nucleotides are TGTGCCAGCAGCCCTTCTAGCGGGAGTCGAGATGAGCAGTTCTTC. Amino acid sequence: CASSPSSGSRDEQFF.

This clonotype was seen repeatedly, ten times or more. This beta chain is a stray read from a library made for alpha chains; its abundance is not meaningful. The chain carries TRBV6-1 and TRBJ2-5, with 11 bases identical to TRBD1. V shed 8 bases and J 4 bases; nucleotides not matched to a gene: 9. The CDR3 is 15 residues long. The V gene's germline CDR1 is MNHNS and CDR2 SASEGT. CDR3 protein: CASRRGTGGRETQYF. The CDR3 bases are TGTGCCAGCCGAAGAGGGACAGGGGGGCGAGAGACCCAGTACTTC.

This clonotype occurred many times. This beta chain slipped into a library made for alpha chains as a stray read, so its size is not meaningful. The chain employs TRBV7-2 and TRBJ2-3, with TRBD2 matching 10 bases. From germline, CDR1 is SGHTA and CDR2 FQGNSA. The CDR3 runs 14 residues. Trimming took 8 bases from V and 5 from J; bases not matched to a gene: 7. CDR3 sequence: CASSSGRDIDTQYF. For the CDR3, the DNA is TGTGCCAGCTCAAGCGGGAGGGATATAGATACGCAGTATTTT.

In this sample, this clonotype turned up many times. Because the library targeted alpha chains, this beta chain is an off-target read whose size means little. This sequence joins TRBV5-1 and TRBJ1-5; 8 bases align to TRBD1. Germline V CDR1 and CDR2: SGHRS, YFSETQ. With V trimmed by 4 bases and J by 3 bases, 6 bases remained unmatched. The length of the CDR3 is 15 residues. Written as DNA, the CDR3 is TGCGCCAGCAGCCTGGGACAGGAGACCAATCAGCCCCAGCATTTT. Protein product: CASSLGQETNQPQHF. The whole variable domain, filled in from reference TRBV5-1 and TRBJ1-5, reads KAGVTQTPRYLIKTRGQQVTLSCSPISGHRSVSWYQQTPGQGLQFLFEYFSETQRNKGNFPGRFSGRQFSNSRSEMNVSTLELGDSALYLCASSLGQETNQPQHFGDGTRLSIL.

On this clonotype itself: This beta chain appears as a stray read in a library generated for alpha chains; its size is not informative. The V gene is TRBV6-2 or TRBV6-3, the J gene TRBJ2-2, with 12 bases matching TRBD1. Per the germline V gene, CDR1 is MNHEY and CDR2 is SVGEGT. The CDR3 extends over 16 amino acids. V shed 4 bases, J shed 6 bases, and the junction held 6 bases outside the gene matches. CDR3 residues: CASSFDGTGGSGELFF. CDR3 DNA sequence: TGTGCCAGCAGTTTTGACGGGACAGGGGGCTCCGGGGAGCTGTTTTTT.

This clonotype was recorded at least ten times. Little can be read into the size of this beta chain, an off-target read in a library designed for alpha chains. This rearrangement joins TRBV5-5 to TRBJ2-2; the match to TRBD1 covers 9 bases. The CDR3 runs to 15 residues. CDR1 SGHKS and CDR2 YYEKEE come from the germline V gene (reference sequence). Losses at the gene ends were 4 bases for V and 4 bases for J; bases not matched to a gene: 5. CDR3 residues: CASSRGTGLTGELFF. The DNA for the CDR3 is TGTGCCAGCAGCCGTGGGACAGGGCTCACCGGGGAGCTGTTTTTT. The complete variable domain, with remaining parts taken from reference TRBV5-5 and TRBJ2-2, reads DAGVTQSPTHLIKTRGQQVTLRCSPISGHKSVSWYQQVLGQGPQFIFQYYEKEERGRGNFPDRFSARQFPNYSSELNVNALLLGDSALYLCASSRGTGLTGELFFGEGSRLTVL.

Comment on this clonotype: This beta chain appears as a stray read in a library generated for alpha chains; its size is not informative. CDR3 sequence reads: CASSPPPILASTDTQYF. The CDR3 nucleotides read TGTGCCAGCAGCCCGCCACCGATTCTTGCTAGCACAGATACGCAGTATTTT. The chain couples TRBV4-2 to TRBJ2-3; unclear D gene. The CDR3 length is 17 residues. V lost 4 bases to trimming and J lost 0 bases, with 17 bases between them. CDR1 and CDR2 (germline): LGHNA, YNFKEQ.

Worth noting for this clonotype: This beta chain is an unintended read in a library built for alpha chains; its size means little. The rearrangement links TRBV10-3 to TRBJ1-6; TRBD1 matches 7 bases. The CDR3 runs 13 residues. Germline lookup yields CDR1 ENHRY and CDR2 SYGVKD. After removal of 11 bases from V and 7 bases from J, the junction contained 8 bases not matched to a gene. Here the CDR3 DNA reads TGTGCCGCCAGGGGGGAGGCGAATTCACCCCTCCACTTT. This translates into CAARGEANSPLHF.

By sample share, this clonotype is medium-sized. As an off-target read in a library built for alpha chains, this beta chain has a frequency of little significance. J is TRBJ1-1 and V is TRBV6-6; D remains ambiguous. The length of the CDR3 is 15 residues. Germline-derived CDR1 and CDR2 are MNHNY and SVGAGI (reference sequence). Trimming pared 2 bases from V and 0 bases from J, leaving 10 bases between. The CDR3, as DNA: TGTGCCAGCAGTTACGCAGAATTCATGAACACTGAAGCTTTCTTT. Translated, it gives CASSYAEFMNTEAFF.

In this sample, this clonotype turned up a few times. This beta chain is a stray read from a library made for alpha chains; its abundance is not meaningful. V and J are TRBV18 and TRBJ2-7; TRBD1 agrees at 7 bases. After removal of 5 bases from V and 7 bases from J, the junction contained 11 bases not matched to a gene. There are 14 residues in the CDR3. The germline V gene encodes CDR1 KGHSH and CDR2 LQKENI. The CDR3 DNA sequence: TGTGCCAGCTCATCCCGGGACAGCTTTTGGGAGCAGTACTTC. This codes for CASSSRDSFWEQYF.

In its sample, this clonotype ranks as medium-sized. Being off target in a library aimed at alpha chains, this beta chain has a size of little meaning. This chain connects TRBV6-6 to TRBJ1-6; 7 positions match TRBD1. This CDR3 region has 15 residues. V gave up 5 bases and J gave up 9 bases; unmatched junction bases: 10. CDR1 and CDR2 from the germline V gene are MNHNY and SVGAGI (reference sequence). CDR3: CASSPQGGASSPLHF. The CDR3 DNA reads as TGTGCCAGCAGTCCTCAGGGGGGCGCGAGTTCACCCCTCCACTTT.

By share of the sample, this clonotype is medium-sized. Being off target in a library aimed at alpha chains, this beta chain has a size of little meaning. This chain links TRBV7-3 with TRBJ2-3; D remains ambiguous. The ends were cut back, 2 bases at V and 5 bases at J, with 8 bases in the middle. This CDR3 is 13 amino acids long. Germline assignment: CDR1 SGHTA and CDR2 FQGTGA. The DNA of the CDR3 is TGTGCCAGCAGCTTAGAGGTAGAAGATACGCAGTATTTT. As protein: CASSLEVEDTQYF. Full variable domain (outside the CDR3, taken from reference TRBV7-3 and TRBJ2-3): GAGVSQTPSNKVTEKGKYVELRCDPISGHTALYWYRQSLGQGPEFLIYFQGTGAADDSGLPNDRFFAVRPEGSVSTLKIQRTERGDSAVYLCASSLEVEDTQYFGPGTRLTVL.

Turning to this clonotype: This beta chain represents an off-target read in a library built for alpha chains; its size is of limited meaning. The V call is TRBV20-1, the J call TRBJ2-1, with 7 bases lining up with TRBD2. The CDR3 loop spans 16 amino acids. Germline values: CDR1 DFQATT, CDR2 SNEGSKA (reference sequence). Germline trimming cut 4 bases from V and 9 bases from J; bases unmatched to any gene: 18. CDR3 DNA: TGCAGTGCTATTACGCCCACGGGAGGCGCTTTTGGTGAGCAGTTCTTC. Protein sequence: CSAITPTGGAFGEQFF.

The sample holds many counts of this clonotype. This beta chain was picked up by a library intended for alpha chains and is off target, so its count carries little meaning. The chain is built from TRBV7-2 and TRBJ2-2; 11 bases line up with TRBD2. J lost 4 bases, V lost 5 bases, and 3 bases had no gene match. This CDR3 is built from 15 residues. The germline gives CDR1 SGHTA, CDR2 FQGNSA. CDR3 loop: CASSPGLAGTGELFF. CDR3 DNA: TGTGCCAGCAGCCCCGGACTAGCGGGCACCGGGGAGCTGTTTTTT.

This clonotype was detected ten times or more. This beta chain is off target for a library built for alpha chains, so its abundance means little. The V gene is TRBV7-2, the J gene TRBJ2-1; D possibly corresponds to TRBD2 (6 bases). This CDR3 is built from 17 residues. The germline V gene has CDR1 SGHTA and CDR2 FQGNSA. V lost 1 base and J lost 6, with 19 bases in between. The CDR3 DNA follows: TGTGCCAGCAGCTTAGTTACCGGGACTCTCACATCCAATGAGCAGTTCTTC. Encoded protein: CASSLVTGTLTSNEQFF.

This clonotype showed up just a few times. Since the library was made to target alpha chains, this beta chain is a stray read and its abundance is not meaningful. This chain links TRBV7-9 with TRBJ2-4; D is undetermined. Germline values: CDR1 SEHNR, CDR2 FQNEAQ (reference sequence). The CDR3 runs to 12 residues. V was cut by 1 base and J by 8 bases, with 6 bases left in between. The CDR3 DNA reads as TGTGCCAGCAGCTTAGGGGGATACATTCAGTACTTC. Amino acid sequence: CASSLGGYIQYF.

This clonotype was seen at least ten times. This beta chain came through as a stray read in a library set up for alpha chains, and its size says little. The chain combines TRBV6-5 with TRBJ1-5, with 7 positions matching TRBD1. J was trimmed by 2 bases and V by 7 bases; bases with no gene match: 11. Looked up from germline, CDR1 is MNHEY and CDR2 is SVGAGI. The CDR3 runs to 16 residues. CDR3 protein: CASNLDRVECNQPQHF. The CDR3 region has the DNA TGTGCCAGCAACCTAGACAGGGTGGAATGCAATCAGCCCCAGCATTTT.

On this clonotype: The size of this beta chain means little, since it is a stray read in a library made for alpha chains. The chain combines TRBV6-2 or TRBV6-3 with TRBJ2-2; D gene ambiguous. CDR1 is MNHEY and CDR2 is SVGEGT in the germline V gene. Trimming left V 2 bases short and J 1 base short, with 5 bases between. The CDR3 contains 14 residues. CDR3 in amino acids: CASSYQENTGELFF. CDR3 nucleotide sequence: TGTGCCAGCAGTTACCAGGAGAACACCGGGGAGCTGTTTTTT.

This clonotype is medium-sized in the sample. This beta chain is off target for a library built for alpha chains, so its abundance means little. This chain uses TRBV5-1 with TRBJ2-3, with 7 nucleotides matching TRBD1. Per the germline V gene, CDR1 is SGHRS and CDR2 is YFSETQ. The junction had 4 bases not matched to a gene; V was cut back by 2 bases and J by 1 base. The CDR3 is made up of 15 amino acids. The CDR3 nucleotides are TGCGCCAGCAGCTTCGGGACAGCTGGCACAGATACGCAGTATTTT. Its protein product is CASSFGTAGTDTQYF.

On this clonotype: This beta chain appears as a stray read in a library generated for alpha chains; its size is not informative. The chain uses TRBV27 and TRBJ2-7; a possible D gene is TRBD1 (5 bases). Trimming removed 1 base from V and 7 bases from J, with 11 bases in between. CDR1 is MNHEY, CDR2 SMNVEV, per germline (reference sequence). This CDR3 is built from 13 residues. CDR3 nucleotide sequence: TGTGCCAGCAGTTTATTGGGGCCCGGGGAGCAGTACTTC. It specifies CASSLLGPGEQYF.

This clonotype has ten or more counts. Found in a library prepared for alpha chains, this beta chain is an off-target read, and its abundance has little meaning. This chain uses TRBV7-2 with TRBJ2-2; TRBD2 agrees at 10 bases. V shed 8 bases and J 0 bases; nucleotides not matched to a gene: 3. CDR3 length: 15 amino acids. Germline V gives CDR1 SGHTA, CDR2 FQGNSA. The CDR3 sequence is CASVAGGANTGELFF. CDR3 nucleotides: TGTGCCAGCGTAGCGGGGGGCGCGAACACCGGGGAGCTGTTTTTT.